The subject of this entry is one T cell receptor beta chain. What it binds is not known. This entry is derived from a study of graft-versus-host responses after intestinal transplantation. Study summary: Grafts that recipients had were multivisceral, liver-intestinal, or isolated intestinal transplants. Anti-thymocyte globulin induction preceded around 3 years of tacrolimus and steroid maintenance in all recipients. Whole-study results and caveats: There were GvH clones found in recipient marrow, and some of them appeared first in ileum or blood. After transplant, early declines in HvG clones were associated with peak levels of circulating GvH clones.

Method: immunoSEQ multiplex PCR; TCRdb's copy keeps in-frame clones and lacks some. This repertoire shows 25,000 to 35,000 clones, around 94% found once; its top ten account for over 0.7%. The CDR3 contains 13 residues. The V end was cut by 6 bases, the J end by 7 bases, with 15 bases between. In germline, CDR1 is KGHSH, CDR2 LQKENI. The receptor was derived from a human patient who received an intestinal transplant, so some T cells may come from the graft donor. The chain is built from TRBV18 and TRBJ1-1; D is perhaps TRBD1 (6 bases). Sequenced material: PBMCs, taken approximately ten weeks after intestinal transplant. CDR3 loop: CASSPGAGVEAFF. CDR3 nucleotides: TGTGCCAGCTCCCCGGGGGCAGGCGTTGAAGCTTTCTTT. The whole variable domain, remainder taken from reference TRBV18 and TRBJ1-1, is NAGVMQNPRHLVRRRGQEARLRCSPMKGHSHVYWYRQLPEEGLKFMVYLQKENIIDESGMPKERFSAEFPKEGPSILRIQQVVRGDSAAYFCASSPGAGVEAFFGQGTRLTVV.